Below, one TCR beta chain is given with its context. Its antigen is as yet unknown. These data come from a study of cytomegalovirus exposure and HLA in healthy donors. Across the whole study: The 130 or so validation repertoires, a later analysis reported, used the same platform as the 666 first-cohort repertoires.

Study-level results: The tendency of first-cohort TCR clusters to co-occur in the roughly 120 validation repertoires was identified by a subsequent analysis. TCR beta chains numbering more than 150 were designated cytomegalovirus-associated.

Germline values: CDR1 MDHEN, CDR2 SYDVKM. The CDR3 spans 18 residues. V was clipped by 5 bases and J by 6 bases; unmatched bases: 18. Profiling relied on immunoSEQ multiplex PCR, and the TCRdb table lists in-frame clones only, not all of them. This sample has some 330,000 clones, with just over 85% found just once. This receptor was obtained from a woman under 30 in good health and CMV-seronegative. The sequencing input was PBMCs. J is TRBJ2-1 and V is TRBV28, with TRBD2 identical over 8 bases. The DNA of the CDR3 is TGTGCCAGCAGTCCCGCGGGTGGAGCGGGAGTTAACTCCAATGAGCAGTTCTTC. Its translation is CASSPAGGAGVNSNEQFF.